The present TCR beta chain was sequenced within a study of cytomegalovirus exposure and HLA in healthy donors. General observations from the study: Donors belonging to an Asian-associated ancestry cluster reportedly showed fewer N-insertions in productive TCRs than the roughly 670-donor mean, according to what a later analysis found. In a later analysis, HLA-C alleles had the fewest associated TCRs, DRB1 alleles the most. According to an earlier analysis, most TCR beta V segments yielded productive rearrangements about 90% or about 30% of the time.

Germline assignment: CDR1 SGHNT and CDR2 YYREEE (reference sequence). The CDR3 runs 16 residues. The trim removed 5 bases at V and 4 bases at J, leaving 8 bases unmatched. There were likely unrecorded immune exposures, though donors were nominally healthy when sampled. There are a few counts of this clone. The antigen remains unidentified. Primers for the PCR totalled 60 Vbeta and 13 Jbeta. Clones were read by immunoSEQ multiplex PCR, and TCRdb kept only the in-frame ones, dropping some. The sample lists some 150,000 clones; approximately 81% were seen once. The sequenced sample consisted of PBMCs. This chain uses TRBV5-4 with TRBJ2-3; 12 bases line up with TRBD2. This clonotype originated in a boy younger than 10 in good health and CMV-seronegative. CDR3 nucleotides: TGTGCCAGCAGGAGTCTAGCGGGAGGGCCCCCAGATACGCAGTATTTT. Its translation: CASRSLAGGPPDTQYF.